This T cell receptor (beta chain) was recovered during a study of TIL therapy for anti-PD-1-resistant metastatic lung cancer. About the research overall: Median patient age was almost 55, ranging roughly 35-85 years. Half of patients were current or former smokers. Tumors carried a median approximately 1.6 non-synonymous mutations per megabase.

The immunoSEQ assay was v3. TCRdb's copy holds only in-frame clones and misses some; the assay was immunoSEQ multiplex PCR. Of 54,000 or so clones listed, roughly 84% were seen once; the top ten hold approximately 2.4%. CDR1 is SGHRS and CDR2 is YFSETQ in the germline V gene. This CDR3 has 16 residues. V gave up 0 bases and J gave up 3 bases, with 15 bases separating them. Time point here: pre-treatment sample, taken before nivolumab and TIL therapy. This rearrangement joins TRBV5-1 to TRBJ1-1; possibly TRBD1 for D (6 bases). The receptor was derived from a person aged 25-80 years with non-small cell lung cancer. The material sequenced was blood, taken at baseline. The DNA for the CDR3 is TGCGCCAGCAGCTTGGAAGCCGGGGGGGCGTACACTGAAGCTTTCTTT. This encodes CASSLEAGGAYTEAFF.